The clone carrying this TCR beta chain was observed at least ten times. Germline V CDR1 and CDR2: LNHNV, YYDKDF (reference sequence). V gave up 5 bases and J gave up 3 bases; unmatched junction bases: 9. There are 16 residues in the CDR3. This entry is derived from a study of blood T cells in healthy people across ages. Alongside a J-beta primer mix, a sample-barcoded 5' primer served in a second PCR lasting roughly 7 to 11 cycles. Using its own MiXCR run on the 5' RACE reads, TCRdb lists one record per CDR3 protein. This table holds more than 800,000 distinct CDR3 sequences, around 26% found once. The chain uses TRBV15 and TRBJ1-5; TRBD1 agrees at 8 bases. This TCR was sampled from a woman older than 75 in good health. Sequenced sample: blood. CDR3 DNA: TGTGCCACCAGCCGACCGGGACAGGAAACCAATCAGCCCCAGCATTTT. Translation: CATSRPGQETNQPQHF.